The 18 T cell receptor beta chains below all came from one sample that was sequenced in a study of preoperative IRX-2 immunotherapy in early breast cancer. Documented treatment: preoperative locoregional IRX-2 cytokine immunotherapy. The table came from immunoSEQ multiplex PCR; TCRdb's copy has only in-frame clones and leaves some out. The sample holds about 42,000 clones, roughly 80% seen once. The sequencing used tumor tissue, collected after IRX-2 immunotherapy. The receptors shown here come from a human donor with breast cancer.

V gene TRBV7-7 combines with J gene TRBJ2-3, with D hard to call. Germline V gene lookup returns CDR1 SSHAT and CDR2 FNYEAQ (reference sequence). The V gene lost 4 bases and the J gene lost 1 base, with 9 bases spanning the gap. The CDR3 runs 14 residues. The DNA of the CDR3 is TGTGCCAGCAGCTCTCCGACGCGCACAGATACGCAGTATTTT. Its translation is CASSSPTRTDTQYF.

The table lists this clone with a few counts. The V gene is TRBV11-3, the J gene TRBJ1-1; 7 positions match TRBD1. The CDR3 consists of 15 residues. Germline V gene lookup returns CDR1 SGHNT and CDR2 YENEEA. The ends lost 5 bases at V and 1 base at J; junction bases unmatched: 7. The CDR3 sequence: CASSRRTGPNTEAFF. CDR3 sequence (DNA): TGTGCCAGCAGCCGAAGGACAGGACCGAACACTGAAGCTTTCTTT.

The chain is built from TRBV6-8 and TRBJ1-1; no firm D call. Germline V gene data show CDR1 as MNHGY and CDR2 as SAAAGT. The CDR3 contains 13 residues. V was cut by 2 bases and J by 3 bases, with 7 bases left in between. DNA for the CDR3: TGTGCCAGCAGTTACGGCGGGGACACTGAAGCTTTCTTT. It codes for CASSYGGDTEAFF.

This clone has more than one count but fewer than ten. This chain connects TRBV6-8 to TRBJ2-3; perhaps TRBD2 as D (6 bases). V was clipped by 2 bases and J by 2 bases, with 11 bases between them. Germline-derived CDR1 and CDR2 are MNHGY and SAAAGT. The CDR3 is 15 residues long. This CDR3 is CASSYGRGDTDTQYF. In DNA, the CDR3 is TGTGCCAGCAGTTACGGGCGGGGAGACACAGATACGCAGTATTTT.

The gene calls are TRBV18 and TRBJ2-1; D ambiguous. V gave up 3 bases and J gave up 0 bases, with 3 bases separating them. Germline assignment: CDR1 KGHSH and CDR2 LQKENI. This CDR3 is 13 amino acids long. CDR3 protein: CASSPSSYNEQFF. The CDR3, as DNA: TGTGCCAGCTCACCGAGCTCCTACAATGAGCAGTTCTTC.

This clone is classed as medium-sized. The V call is TRBV11-3, the J call TRBJ1-4; D perhaps matches TRBD1 (6 bases). The CDR3 contains 16 residues. V was pared by 5 bases and J by 2 bases, with 15 bases between. Per germline, CDR1 SGHNT and CDR2 YENEEA. CDR3 coding DNA: TGTGCCAGCAGCCAACAGGGAGCGTTCACTAATGAAAAACTGTTTTTT. Translated: CASSQQGAFTNEKLFF.

This sequence joins TRBV16 and TRBJ2-1, with TRBD2 matching over 12 bases. The CDR3 has 16 amino acids. Unmatched junction bases numbered 8, after V lost 4 bases and J lost 7 bases. From germline, CDR1 is KGHSY and CDR2 FQNENV. CDR3 sequence (DNA): TGTGCCAGCAGCCGAAGACTAGCGGGAGAGGGGAATGAGCAGTTCTTC. It encodes CASSRRLAGEGNEQFF.

The CDR3 spells CASQGGQGRGEQFF. The CDR3 DNA reads TGTGCCAGCCAGGGGGGGCAGGGGCGCGGTGAGCAGTTCTTC. V gene TRBV2 combines with J gene TRBJ2-1, with D perhaps assigned TRBD1 or TRBD2 (7 bases each). This CDR3 contains 14 residues. Trimming pared 8 bases from V and 9 bases from J, leaving 20 bases between. Germline CDR1 and CDR2: SNHLY and FYNNEI.

The rearrangement uses TRBV12-2 and TRBJ1-3. TRBV12-2 is marked as a pseudogene. The CDR3 loop spans 15 amino acids. DNA for the CDR3: TGTGCCACCGAGGGGCTGGGAAGAACTGGAAACACCATATATTTT. Its protein is CATEGLGRTGNTIYF.

The chain employs TRBV19 and TRBJ1-4, with 10 bases identical to TRBD1. Germline loops: CDR1 LNHDA, CDR2 SQIVND (reference sequence). J lost 8 bases, V lost 5 bases, and 8 bases had no gene match. This CDR3 spans 15 amino acids. Here the CDR3 DNA reads TGTGCCAGTAGTCTCGACAGGGGGCAGAGGGAAAAACTGTTTTTT. It codes for CASSLDRGQREKLFF.

The chain recombines TRBV30 with TRBJ2-5, with TRBD2 matching over 15 bases. The CDR3 runs 16 residues. The ends lost 3 bases at V and 4 bases at J; junction bases unmatched: 6. Germline loops: CDR1 GTSNPN, CDR2 SVGIG (reference sequence). CDR3 protein: CAWSGLAGGIGETQYF. CDR3 bases: TGTGCCTGGAGCGGACTAGCGGGAGGGATAGGAGAGACCCAGTACTTC.

This rearrangement joins TRBV7-8 to TRBJ1-4; 8 nucleotides match TRBD1. The junction had 4 bases not matched to a gene; V was cut back by 6 bases and J by 7 bases. CDR3 length: 13 amino acids. Per the germline V gene, CDR1 is SGHVS and CDR2 is FQNEAQ. The CDR3 region is CASRQGVGEKLFF. The CDR3 DNA reads as TGTGCCAGCAGACAGGGGGTTGGTGAAAAACTGTTTTTT.

The chain carries TRBV23-1 and TRBJ2-1; 8 nucleotides match TRBD1. TRBV23-1 is treated as an ORF (open reading frame) with a function not yet certain. Germline trimming cut 6 bases from V and 4 bases from J; bases unmatched to any gene: 8. The CDR3 covers 15 residues. The CDR3 here is CASSSRTGHYNEQFF. The CDR3 bases are TGCGCCAGCAGCTCCCGGACAGGGCATTACAATGAGCAGTTCTTC.

This clone counts as medium-sized. V and J are TRBV11-3 and TRBJ2-5; the D call may be TRBD1 or TRBD2 (5 bases each). V was trimmed by 5 bases and J by 2 bases, leaving 18 bases between them. The germline V gene encodes CDR1 SGHNT and CDR2 YENEEA. The CDR3 loop spans 16 amino acids. The CDR3 region is CASSPTPGRKQETQYF. Here the CDR3 DNA reads TGTGCCAGCAGCCCAACCCCGGGACGAAAACAAGAGACCCAGTACTTC.

The gene calls are TRBV5-1 and TRBJ2-7; 13 positions match TRBD2. From germline, CDR1 is SGHRS and CDR2 YFSETQ. J was trimmed by 4 bases and V by 3 bases; bases with no gene match: 7. This CDR3 spans 16 amino acids. CDR3 protein: CASSYGLAGVLYEQYF. The CDR3, as DNA: TGCGCCAGCAGCTACGGACTAGCGGGAGTCCTTTACGAGCAGTACTTC.

This sequence joins TRBV30 and TRBJ2-2, with D uncertain. V was clipped by 1 base and J by 8 bases, with 11 bases between them. This CDR3 contains 13 residues. Per the germline V gene, CDR1 is GTSNPN and CDR2 is SVGIG (reference sequence). CDR3 in amino acids: CAWSASYLGELFF. In DNA, the CDR3 is TGTGCCTGGAGTGCGTCTTACCTGGGGGAGCTGTTTTTT.

This clone showed up just a few times. The chain employs TRBV10-2 and TRBJ2-5; 7 bases match TRBD1. Looked up from germline, CDR1 is WSHSY and CDR2 is SAAADI. Losses at the gene ends were 3 bases for V and 5 bases for J; bases not matched to a gene: 6. The CDR3 is 14 residues long. In nucleotides, the CDR3 is TGCGCCAGCAGTGACCCGGGACAGTCGGAGACCCAGTACTTC. Protein: CASSDPGQSETQYF.

The gene calls are TRBV11-3 and TRBJ2-1, with a possible D match to TRBD2 (6 bases). The CDR3 is 16 residues long. Trimming cost V 7 bases and J 10 bases, with 26 bases left between them. Germline CDR1 is SGHNT and CDR2 is YENEEA. Written as DNA, the CDR3 is TGTGCCAGCAAGCTTAGATTAGAGACTAGTGTACTCGAGCAGTTCTTC. This codes for CASKLRLETSVLEQFF.